The rows below give T cell receptor beta chains drawn from one sample of a study of regulatory and conventional T cells in RAG deficiency. The data were produced by immunoSEQ multiplex PCR, yet TCRdb's version contains in-frame clones alone and is incomplete. The table includes 30,000 to 40,000 clones, over 75% detected once. The same specimen was also included in a second study, on regulatory T cells.

Sequenced input: CD8+ T cells sorted from blood. The receptors were sampled from a human donor in good health. Each CDR3 is given with its conserved first and last residue. A D gene is named only where the DNA matches it firmly. For some rows the clone size is stated as once, few or many, or as a class when expanded; others skip it.

D,size,J,V,CDR3,DNA
.,.,TRBJ1-1,TRBV7-3,CASSQRGGEAFF,TGTGCCAGCAGCCAAAGGGGGGGCGAAGCTTTCTTT
TRBD1,.,TRBJ2-3,TRBV7-9,CASSLGPSGTGFADTQYF,TGTGCCAGCAGCTTAGGACCCTCCGGGACAGGTTTCGCAGATACGCAGTATTTT
.,.,TRBJ1-2,TRBV11-2,CASSLDGDGYTF,TGTGCCAGCAGCTTAGACGGGGATGGCTACACCTTC
TRBD2,.,TRBJ2-7,TRBV4-2,CASSQVLAVRYEQYF,TGTGCCAGCAGCCAAGTACTAGCGGTCCGCTACGAGCAGTACTTC
.,.,TRBJ1-3,TRBV5-6,CASSLGQLSGNTIYF,TGTGCCAGCAGCTTGGGACAGCTCTCTGGAAACACCATATATTTT
.,once,TRBJ1-2,TRBV13,CASSTPVESGLGYTF,TGTGCCAGCAGCACCCCGGTTGAGTCCGGACTTGGCTACACCTTC
.,.,TRBJ2-2,TRBV25-1,CASSPDRELFF,TGTGCCAGCAGCCCCGACAGGGAGCTGTTTTTT
TRBD1,.,TRBJ2-7,TRBV27,CASSYGAGTGYEQYF,TGTGCCAGCAGTTACGGGGCCGGGACAGGCTACGAGCAGTACTTC
.,.,TRBJ2-3,TRBV5-6,CASSLGAYTDTQYF,TGTGCCAGCAGCCTCGGGGCCTACACAGATACGCAGTATTTT
.,.,TRBJ1-5,TRBV6-5,CASTGDLLGGQPQHF,TGTGCCAGCACCGGGGATTTACTGGGGGGTCAGCCCCAGCATTTT
.,.,TRBJ2-7,TRBV5-4,CASSSDLGADEQYF,TGTGCCAGCAGCTCGGACTTAGGGGCAGACGAGCAGTACTTC
.,.,TRBJ2-3,TRBV11-2,CATRVSSTDTQYF,TGTGCCACCAGGGTTTCTAGCACAGATACGCAGTATTTT
TRBD2,.,TRBJ2-2,TRBV7-2,CASSLESGGSGELFF,TGTGCCAGCAGCTTAGAGAGCGGGGGGTCCGGGGAGCTGTTTTTT
TRBD1,.,TRBJ1-4,TRBV10-3,CAISPTGVEEKLFF,TGTGCCATCAGCCCCACAGGGGTAGAAGAAAAACTGTTTTTT
TRBD1,.,TRBJ2-1,TRBV5-1,CASSLGGQHSYNEQFF,TGCGCCAGCAGCTTGGGGGGACAGCATTCCTACAATGAGCAGTTCTTC